Shown below are 15 T cell receptor beta chains from a single sample sequenced in a study of PD-L1 blockade in urothelial cancer. Time point here: pretreatment peripheral blood. The data were produced by immunoSEQ multiplex PCR, yet TCRdb's version contains in-frame clones alone and is incomplete. In the table there are 70,000 to 90,000 clones, under 90% of which are singletons. The starting material was PBMCs, obtained around atezolizumab (anti-PD-L1) treatment. Receptors originate from a man aged 60 to 69 with urothelial cancer.

This clone was seen a single time. The chain carries TRBV2 and TRBJ1-5; 11 bases agree with TRBD1. The CDR3 has 15 residues. Losses at the gene ends were 4 bases for V and 7 bases for J; bases not matched to a gene: 6. CDR1 is SNHLY and CDR2 is FYNNEI in the germline V gene. The CDR3 is CASSGTGGSRQPQHF. DNA for the CDR3: TGTGCCAGCAGTGGGACAGGGGGCTCGCGGCAGCCCCAGCATTTT.

The chain uses TRBV9 and TRBJ2-1; 7 nucleotides agree with TRBD2. CDR1 and CDR2 from the germline V gene are SGDLS and YYNGEE. The CDR3 runs 15 residues. V shed 0 bases and J 8 bases; nucleotides not matched to a gene: 8. The CDR3 DNA reads TGTGCCAGCAGCGTAGCTTGGGCGGGAGAGTATGAGCAGTTCTTC. It yields the protein CASSVAWAGEYEQFF.

Only a few counts were recorded for this clone. The rearrangement uses TRBV6-6 and TRBJ1-3, with D perhaps TRBD1 (6 bases). The CDR3 covers 15 residues. With 8 bases removed from V and 0 bases from J, the gap between germline ends came to 14 bases. CDR1 is MNHNY and CDR2 is SVGAGI in the germline V gene (reference sequence). CDR3 DNA: TGTGCCAGCGCAACGTACAGGGACTCTGGAAACACCATATATTTT. Its protein product is CASATYRDSGNTIYF.

The V gene is TRBV27, the J gene TRBJ1-1; D possibly corresponds to TRBD1 (5 bases). CDR1 and CDR2 (germline): MNHEY, SMNVEV (reference sequence). The CDR3 totals 14 residues. V lost 2 bases, J lost 1 base, and 8 bases lay in between. The CDR3 sequence: CASSLGARNTEAFF. The CDR3 region has the DNA TGTGCCAGCAGTTTAGGGGCCAGGAACACTGAAGCTTTCTTT.

This clone was counted a single time. This chain links TRBV2 with TRBJ2-2, with 12 bases that match TRBD2. With V trimmed by 6 bases and J by 5 bases, 7 bases remained unmatched. The CDR3 runs to 16 residues. Germline lookup yields CDR1 SNHLY and CDR2 FYNNEI. DNA of the CDR3: TGTGCCAGCAGGTTAGGACTAGCGGGATATACCGGGGAGCTGTTTTTT. Protein: CASRLGLAGYTGELFF.

The V call is TRBV27, the J call TRBJ2-7; 7 bases line up with TRBD2. The germline gives CDR1 MNHEY, CDR2 SMNVEV (reference sequence). V was pared by 3 bases and J by 4 bases, with 9 bases of the junction left unmatched. This CDR3 is built from 15 residues. The DNA for the CDR3 is TGTGCCAGCAGTTTTGGACTAGTGGGGAGTTACGAGCAGTACTTC. Encoded protein: CASSFGLVGSYEQYF.

CDR3 sequence reads: CASSLEGGPVNSPLHF. The CDR3 DNA reads TGCGCCAGCAGCTTGGAAGGAGGGCCAGTGAATTCACCCCTCCACTTT. The J gene is TRBJ1-6, the V gene TRBV5-1; D not resolved. From germline, CDR1 is SGHRS and CDR2 YFSETQ. Trimming pared 0 bases from V and 7 bases from J, leaving 14 bases between. CDR3 length: 16 amino acids.

This clone has a handful of counts. The genes are TRBV5-4 and TRBJ1-1; tentative D call: TRBD1 (5 bases). Between the trimmed V and J ends, which lost 0 bases and 5 bases, there was a span of 11 bases. CDR1 and CDR2 (germline): SGHNT, YYREEE (reference sequence). The CDR3 sequence is 14 residues long. The DNA of the CDR3 is TGTGCCAGCAGCTTGGTGGGGCCGAGGACTGAAGCTTTCTTT. It codes for CASSLVGPRTEAFF. Using reference TRBV5-4 and TRBJ1-1 for the parts outside the CDR3, the full variable domain is ETGVTQSPTHLIKTRGQQVTLRCSSQSGHNTVSWYQQALGQGPQFIFQYYREEENGRGNFPPRFSGLQFPNYSSELNVNALELDDSALYLCASSLVGPRTEAFFGQGTRLTVV.

The chain recombines TRBV28 with TRBJ2-3; a weak D match, TRBD2 (6 bases). Between the trimmed V and J ends, which lost 3 bases and 0 bases, there was a span of 13 bases. Germline CDR1 reads MDHEN; CDR2 reads SYDVKM. The CDR3 spans 16 residues. For the CDR3, the DNA is TGTGCCAGCAGTTTCAGGCTAGCGCTTAGCACAGATACGCAGTATTTT. Translated, it gives CASSFRLALSTDTQYF.

The V call is TRBV5-4, the J call TRBJ2-7; tentatively, D is TRBD1 (6 bases). The CDR3 runs 13 residues. CDR1 is SGHNT and CDR2 is YYREEE in the germline V gene (reference sequence). The V end lost 7 bases, the J end lost 0 bases, and 11 bases lay between the germline ends. The DNA of the CDR3 is TGTGCCAGCTCTGACAGGATCTCCTACGAGCAGTACTTC. Translation gives CASSDRISYEQYF.

The chain has TRBV6-5 and TRBJ2-3; D is unclear. The length of the CDR3 is 15 residues. The V gene's germline CDR1 is MNHEY and CDR2 SVGAGI. The ends were cut back, 0 bases at V and 0 bases at J, with 7 bases in the middle. CDR3: CASSYSPTSTDTQYF. DNA of the CDR3: TGTGCCAGCAGTTACTCGCCGACAAGCACAGATACGCAGTATTTT.

This chain connects TRBV19 to TRBJ1-6; D is undetermined. This CDR3 has 16 residues. Per the germline V gene, CDR1 is LNHDA and CDR2 is SQIVND (reference sequence). Trimming shortened V by 4 bases and J by 2 bases, and 12 bases separated the two germline ends. CDR3 bases: TGTGCCAGTAGTACCGGGATGGCAACCTATAATTCACCCCTCCACTTT. This gives the protein CASSTGMATYNSPLHF.

This chain connects TRBV4-1 to TRBJ2-3; a weak D match, TRBD2 (5 bases). The CDR3 has 16 residues. CDR1 MGHRA and CDR2 YSYEKL come from the germline V gene. V was shortened by 0 bases and J by 0 bases, with 10 bases between the two germline ends. The CDR3 DNA is TGCGCCAGCAGCCAAGATAGCGCTCCTAGCACAGATACGCAGTATTTT. Encoded protein: CASSQDSAPSTDTQYF.

This clone was counted between two and nine times. Here the CDR3 DNA reads TGTGCCAGCAGTCGGACACCCTCGGGCGGGGAGCTGTTTTTT. Its translation is CASSRTPSGGELFF. The chain uses TRBV6-5 and TRBJ2-2, with TRBD1 as a possible D gene (5 bases). With 5 bases removed from V and 7 bases from J, the gap between germline ends came to 14 bases. Germline CDR1 MNHEY, CDR2 SVGAGI. This CDR3 is 14 amino acids long.

This chain links TRBV7-8 with TRBJ2-5, with 7 positions matching TRBD2. The length of the CDR3 is 15 residues. V lost 7 bases, J lost 5 bases, and 13 bases stayed unmatched. Germline V CDR1 and CDR2: SGHVS, FQNEAQ. CDR3 loop: CASTLRSSGGETQYF. The CDR3 bases are TGTGCCAGCACCCTCCGGTCTAGCGGAGGGGAGACCCAGTACTTC.